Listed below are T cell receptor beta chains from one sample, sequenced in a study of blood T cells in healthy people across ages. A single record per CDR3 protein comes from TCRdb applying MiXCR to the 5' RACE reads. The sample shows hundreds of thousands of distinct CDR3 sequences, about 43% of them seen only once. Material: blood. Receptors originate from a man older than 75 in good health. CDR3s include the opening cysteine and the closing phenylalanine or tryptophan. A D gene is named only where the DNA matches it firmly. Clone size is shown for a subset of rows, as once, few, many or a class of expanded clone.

CDR3nt: TGTGCCAGCAGCGCTGTTGGACTCCATGAGCAGTTCTTC
CDR3aa: CASSAVGLHEQFF
j_gene: TRBJ2-1
d_gene: .
abundance: few
v_gene: TRBV7-2

CDR3nt: TGCAGTGCCGAAGGACAGAACAGTGAGCAGTTCTTC
CDR3aa: CSAEGQNSEQFF
j_gene: TRBJ2-1
d_gene: .
abundance: once
v_gene: TRBV20-1

CDR3nt: TGTGCCAGCAGTCTTAGTCAAGTGCAGCAGTACTTC
CDR3aa: CASSLSQVQQYF
j_gene: TRBJ2-7
d_gene: .
abundance: .
v_gene: TRBV7-9

CDR3nt: TGTGCCAGCAGCCACGGACGAGAGTACCAAGAGACCCAGTACTTC
CDR3aa: CASSHGREYQETQYF
j_gene: TRBJ2-5
d_gene: .
abundance: many
v_gene: TRBV4-2

CDR3nt: TGTGCCAGCATCTCCTCAGACGGGAGGGCCTACAATGAGCAGTTCTTC
CDR3aa: CASISSDGRAYNEQFF
j_gene: TRBJ2-1
d_gene: TRBD2
abundance: .
v_gene: TRBV11-2

CDR3nt: TGTGCCAGCAGCTTACCCGGGGGGTATAGCTCCTACAATGAGCAGTTCTTC
CDR3aa: CASSLPGGYSSYNEQFF
j_gene: TRBJ2-1
d_gene: TRBD2
abundance: .
v_gene: TRBV7-2

CDR3nt: TGTGCCAGCAGTTTAGTATCTAGCGGGGGGTCCTACAATGAGCAGTTCTTC
CDR3aa: CASSLVSSGGSYNEQFF
j_gene: TRBJ2-1
d_gene: TRBD2
abundance: .
v_gene: TRBV12-3/TRBV12-4

CDR3nt: TGTGCCAGCAGCTTAACGCTAGCGGACCAAGAGACCCAGTACTTC
CDR3aa: CASSLTLADQETQYF
j_gene: TRBJ2-5
d_gene: TRBD2
abundance: many
v_gene: TRBV7-2

CDR3nt: TGTGCCAGCTCACCATTCAGACAGGAGGTCAATGAGCAGTTCTTC
CDR3aa: CASSPFRQEVNEQFF
j_gene: TRBJ2-1
d_gene: .
abundance: few
v_gene: TRBV18

CDR3nt: TGTGCCAGCAGCGGAGGCCGAGCTCTGGGTACGCAGTATTTT
CDR3aa: CASSGGRALGTQYF
j_gene: TRBJ2-3
d_gene: .
abundance: .
v_gene: TRBV7-2

CDR3nt: TGCGCCAGCAGCCAAGATAGGGTCAGCACCTACGAGCAGTACTTC
CDR3aa: CASSQDRVSTYEQYF
j_gene: TRBJ2-7
d_gene: .
abundance: few
v_gene: TRBV4-1

CDR3nt: TGTGCCAGTAATAAGAGGGGGGCCAACGTCCTGACTTTC
CDR3aa: CASNKRGANVLTF
j_gene: TRBJ2-6
d_gene: .
abundance: .
v_gene: TRBV19

CDR3nt: TGTGCCAGTGCGCGGGAACTTCTTGGTGAGCAGTTCTTC
CDR3aa: CASARELLGEQFF
j_gene: TRBJ2-1
d_gene: .
abundance: .
v_gene: TRBV6-4

CDR3nt: TGCAGTGCTAGAGATACGTATACAATGAAGCAGTTCTTC
CDR3aa: CSARDTYTMKQFF
j_gene: TRBJ2-1
d_gene: .
abundance: .
v_gene: TRBV20-1

CDR3nt: TGTGCCAGCAGTTTAAGGGTATCGGGGGGCGGAGAGACCCAGTACTTC
CDR3aa: CASSLRVSGGGETQYF
j_gene: TRBJ2-5
d_gene: .
abundance: few
v_gene: TRBV27

CDR3nt: TGCGCCAGCAGTGCCACAGACGGGGCCTTCTACGAGCAGTACTTC
CDR3aa: CASSATDGAFYEQYF
j_gene: TRBJ2-7
d_gene: .
abundance: .
v_gene: TRBV10-1

CDR3nt: TGTGCCAGCAGCAAAGGGCCGAAGGGGACCTCTAACTATGGCTACACCTTC
CDR3aa: CASSKGPKGTSNYGYTF
j_gene: TRBJ1-2
d_gene: .
abundance: .
v_gene: TRBV21-1

CDR3nt: TGCAGTGCTACCCCACCCAATCTGGAAGAGACCCAGTACTTC
CDR3aa: CSATPPNLEETQYF
j_gene: TRBJ2-5
d_gene: .
abundance: .
v_gene: TRBV20-1

CDR3nt: TGTGCCAGCAGCTCCGGGCTAGGGCTAGGCATTCAGTACTTC
CDR3aa: CASSSGLGLGIQYF
j_gene: TRBJ2-4
d_gene: .
abundance: .
v_gene: TRBV7-2

CDR3nt: TGTGCCAGCAGCCAGATCGGGGAAAAAAGCTCCTATAATTCACCCCTCCACTTT
CDR3aa: CASSQIGEKSSYNSPLHF
j_gene: TRBJ1-6
d_gene: .
abundance: few
v_gene: TRBV7-2

CDR3nt: TGTGCCACCAGCAGAGATCGGGTGTATGATGAGCAGTTCTTC
CDR3aa: CATSRDRVYDEQFF
j_gene: TRBJ2-1
d_gene: .
abundance: .
v_gene: TRBV15

CDR3nt: TGTGCCAGCAGCCTCCCCGGGACAGGATTTACCGAGCAGTACTTC
CDR3aa: CASSLPGTGFTEQYF
j_gene: TRBJ2-7
d_gene: TRBD1
abundance: many
v_gene: TRBV4-2

CDR3nt: TGCAGCGTTAGTTGGATCGCCAATACGCAGTATTTT
CDR3aa: CSVSWIANTQYF
j_gene: TRBJ2-3
d_gene: .
abundance: few
v_gene: TRBV29-1

CDR3nt: TGTGCCAGCAGTTTAGCAGGACCCAGTGAGCAGTTCTTC
CDR3aa: CASSLAGPSEQFF
j_gene: TRBJ2-1
d_gene: .
abundance: .
v_gene: TRBV28

CDR3nt: TGTGCCAGCAGTACGACAGGGAGGCGACAGCCCCAGCATTTT
CDR3aa: CASSTTGRRQPQHF
j_gene: TRBJ1-5
d_gene: TRBD1
abundance: .
v_gene: TRBV12-3/TRBV12-4

CDR3nt: TGCAGTGCTAGAGAGGGGGCCGGCAATCAGCCCCAGCATTTT
CDR3aa: CSAREGAGNQPQHF
j_gene: TRBJ1-5
d_gene: .
abundance: .
v_gene: TRBV20-1

CDR3nt: TGCAGTGCAGGGTATCGAGATCAGCCCCAGCATTTT
CDR3aa: CSAGYRDQPQHF
j_gene: TRBJ1-5
d_gene: .
abundance: many
v_gene: TRBV20-1

CDR3nt: TGTGCCAGCAGCTTAGGTTCCGGGTTTGGAACTGAAGCTTTCTTT
CDR3aa: CASSLGSGFGTEAFF
j_gene: TRBJ1-1
d_gene: .
abundance: .
v_gene: TRBV7-2

CDR3nt: TGTGCCAGCGCTCCGACCGGGACAGGGTGGCAAGAGACCCAGTACTTC
CDR3aa: CASAPTGTGWQETQYF
j_gene: TRBJ2-5
d_gene: TRBD1
abundance: .
v_gene: TRBV6-6

CDR3nt: TGCGCCAGCAGCCACAGCTTACAGGGGCTTGAGCAGTTCTTC
CDR3aa: CASSHSLQGLEQFF
j_gene: TRBJ2-1
d_gene: TRBD1
abundance: .
v_gene: TRBV4-1

CDR3nt: TGCGCCAGCAGCCAAGAGGATACTGGGGCCAACGTCCTGACTTTC
CDR3aa: CASSQEDTGANVLTF
j_gene: TRBJ2-6
d_gene: .
abundance: .
v_gene: TRBV4-1

CDR3nt: TGTGCCAGCAGAATAACTGGGAACCGCTCCTACAATGAGCAGTTCTTC
CDR3aa: CASRITGNRSYNEQFF
j_gene: TRBJ2-1
d_gene: .
abundance: .
v_gene: TRBV9

CDR3nt: TGTGCCAGCAGCCCCGACAGGAGGGTCACAGATACGCAGTATTTT
CDR3aa: CASSPDRRVTDTQYF
j_gene: TRBJ2-3
d_gene: .
abundance: .
v_gene: TRBV9

CDR3nt: TGTGCCAGCAGTTACTCGATGGGCAAACAAGAGACCCAGTACTTC
CDR3aa: CASSYSMGKQETQYF
j_gene: TRBJ2-5
d_gene: .
abundance: few
v_gene: TRBV6-5

CDR3nt: TGCAGCGTTTTCACACTAGCGGTCTCCTACAATGAGCAGTTCTTC
CDR3aa: CSVFTLAVSYNEQFF
j_gene: TRBJ2-1
d_gene: TRBD2
abundance: many
v_gene: TRBV29-1

CDR3nt: TGTGCCAGCACCACTAGGATTGGGATCCTCTCTGGGGCCAACGTCCTGACTTTC
CDR3aa: CASTTRIGILSGANVLTF
j_gene: TRBJ2-6
d_gene: .
abundance: .
v_gene: TRBV11-2

CDR3nt: TGTGCCAGCAGCTTAGGGGGGTTCGGGACTGGGCCCTACGAGCAGTACTTC
CDR3aa: CASSLGGFGTGPYEQYF
j_gene: TRBJ2-7
d_gene: .
abundance: .
v_gene: TRBV7-2

CDR3nt: TGCGCCAGCAGGGAGACTAGTGCGGGCCAAGAGACCCAGTACTTC
CDR3aa: CASRETSAGQETQYF
j_gene: TRBJ2-5
d_gene: .
abundance: few
v_gene: TRBV10-2

CDR3nt: TGTGCCAGCAGCTTAGGAGGAACTAATGAAAAACTGTTTTTT
CDR3aa: CASSLGGTNEKLFF
j_gene: TRBJ1-4
d_gene: .
abundance: .
v_gene: TRBV7-2

CDR3nt: TGTGCCAGCAGCACCAAGGAGGGCAGGCAGTTCTTC
CDR3aa: CASSTKEGRQFF
j_gene: TRBJ2-1
d_gene: .
abundance: few
v_gene: TRBV9

CDR3nt: TGTGCCAGTGGACGGGCAGATACGCAGTATTTT
CDR3aa: CASGRADTQYF
j_gene: TRBJ2-3
d_gene: .
abundance: .
v_gene: TRBV6-2/TRBV6-3

CDR3nt: TGTGCGCCTACTTCAGAGGTCGGGGCTGAAGCTTTCTTT
CDR3aa: CAPTSEVGAEAFF
j_gene: TRBJ1-1
d_gene: .
abundance: .
v_gene: TRBV3-1

CDR3nt: TGTGCCAGCAGCTTAGAAGCGGCGGTGCTAGCCAAAAACATTCAGTACTTC
CDR3aa: CASSLEAAVLAKNIQYF
j_gene: TRBJ2-4
d_gene: .
abundance: many
v_gene: TRBV7-2

CDR3nt: TGTGCCAGCAGCCAATTTACCAAGAACACAGATACGCAGTATTTT
CDR3aa: CASSQFTKNTDTQYF
j_gene: TRBJ2-3
d_gene: .
abundance: .
v_gene: TRBV3-1

CDR3nt: TGCGCCAGCAGCCCGGAAGGCACTTCCCTCGGGGACCAAGAGACCCAGTACTTC
CDR3aa: CASSPEGTSLGDQETQYF
j_gene: TRBJ2-5
d_gene: .
abundance: .
v_gene: TRBV5-1

CDR3nt: TGTGCCAGCAGCTCTCTCGATGGTGGCAAAAACATTCAGTACTTC
CDR3aa: CASSSLDGGKNIQYF
j_gene: TRBJ2-4
d_gene: .
abundance: few
v_gene: TRBV7-9

CDR3nt: TGTGCCAGCAGTAGGGACAGGGGGACTAATGAAAAACTGTTTTTT
CDR3aa: CASSRDRGTNEKLFF
j_gene: TRBJ1-4
d_gene: TRBD1
abundance: .
v_gene: TRBV2

CDR3nt: TGCGCCAGCAGCCCGACTAGTTCTGGCTACAATGAGCAGTACTTC
CDR3aa: CASSPTSSGYNEQYF
j_gene: TRBJ2-7
d_gene: .
abundance: .
v_gene: TRBV4-1

CDR3nt: TGTGCCAGCAGCTCGGACGGGACAGGGGTAAATGAGCAGTTCTTC
CDR3aa: CASSSDGTGVNEQFF
j_gene: TRBJ2-1
d_gene: TRBD1
abundance: few
v_gene: TRBV7-9

CDR3nt: TGTGCCAGCAGTTCTAACAAAGTACACTACAATGAGCAGTTCTTC
CDR3aa: CASSSNKVHYNEQFF
j_gene: TRBJ2-1
d_gene: .
abundance: few
v_gene: TRBV11-2

CDR3nt: TGTGCCAGCAGCCCGAGTCAGGGGTCACCCCTCCACTTT
CDR3aa: CASSPSQGSPLHF
j_gene: TRBJ1-6
d_gene: .
abundance: few
v_gene: TRBV11-2

CDR3nt: TGTGCCAGCAGGGGGACTAGGACATACAATGAGCAGTTCTTC
CDR3aa: CASRGTRTYNEQFF
j_gene: TRBJ2-1
d_gene: TRBD2
abundance: few
v_gene: TRBV7-2

CDR3nt: TGTGCCACCCAGGGGAGACGCGGCGAGACCCAGTACTTC
CDR3aa: CATQGRRGETQYF
j_gene: TRBJ2-5
d_gene: .
abundance: .
v_gene: TRBV24-1

CDR3nt: TGCAGTGCTCTTCTCGGACTAGCGGGGGCCGAGCAGTACTTC
CDR3aa: CSALLGLAGAEQYF
j_gene: TRBJ2-7
d_gene: TRBD2
abundance: .
v_gene: TRBV20-1

CDR3nt: TGTGCCAGCAGCCCTGTCCCGGGACAGGGGGACTACAATGAGCAGTTCTTC
CDR3aa: CASSPVPGQGDYNEQFF
j_gene: TRBJ2-1
d_gene: TRBD1
abundance: .
v_gene: TRBV7-6